This T cell receptor (beta chain) was identified in a study of CD8 T cells in Susac syndrome. cDNA came from about 0.46 to 1 ug RNA primed by random hexamers. MiXCR was run by TCRdb on the immunoSEQ multiplex PCR reads, yielding one entry per CDR3 protein. Of around 150,000 distinct CDR3 sequences listed, about 94% are singletons. The CDR3 has 11 amino acids. V lost 4 bases and J lost 10; bases outside the gene matches: 2. The germline gives CDR1 SGHDT, CDR2 YYEEEE. The rearrangement links TRBV5-6 to TRBJ1-1; 9 bases map to TRBD1. Material for sequencing was CD4+ T cells from PBMCs. This sequence was found in a human donor in good health. For the CDR3, the DNA is TGTGCCAGCAGCATGGGACAGGGAGCTTTCTTT. As protein: CASSMGQGAFF.